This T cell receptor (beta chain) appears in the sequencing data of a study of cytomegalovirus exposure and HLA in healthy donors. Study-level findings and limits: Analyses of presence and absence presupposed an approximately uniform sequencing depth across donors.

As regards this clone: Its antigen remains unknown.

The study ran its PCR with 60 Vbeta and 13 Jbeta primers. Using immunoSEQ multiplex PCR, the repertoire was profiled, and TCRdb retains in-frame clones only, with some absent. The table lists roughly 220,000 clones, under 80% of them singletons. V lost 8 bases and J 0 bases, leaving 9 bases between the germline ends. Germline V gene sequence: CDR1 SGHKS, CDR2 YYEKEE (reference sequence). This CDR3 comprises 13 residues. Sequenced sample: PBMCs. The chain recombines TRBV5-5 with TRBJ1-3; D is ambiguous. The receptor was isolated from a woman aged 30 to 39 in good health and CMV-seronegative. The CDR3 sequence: CASRTSSGNTIYF. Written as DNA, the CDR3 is TGTGCCAGTAGGACTTCCTCTGGAAACACCATATATTTT.